This TCR beta chain was captured by sequencing in a study of Tregs in tolerant kidney transplant recipients. Study-level points and caveats: Biological reproducibility was not directly addressed in this study. Changing PCR primers prevented nucleotide comparison between some patients' samples.

The germline gives CDR1 SQVTM, CDR2 ANQGSEA. This CDR3 comprises 12 residues. Trimming took 1 base from V and 8 from J, leaving 11 bases between them. The protocol was immunoSEQ multiplex PCR, while the TCRdb copy is restricted to in-frame clones and leaves out a portion. In the table there are around 78,000 clones, roughly 90% of which are singletons. A word on this clone: Antigen unknown.

This receptor was obtained from a human donor who received a combined kidney and bone marrow transplant. The material was Tregs from blood, obtained before the transplant. V and J are TRBV29-1 and TRBJ1-2, with no clear D. In nucleotides, the CDR3 is TGCAGCGTTGAAGCAGGTTCGGGAGGCTACACCTTC. This encodes CSVEAGSGGYTF.